This record concerns one T cell receptor beta chain sequence. What it binds is unknown. This was the immunoSEQ version 4 assay in survey mode. This table comes from immunoSEQ multiplex PCR, and its TCRdb copy is limited to in-frame clones, with some not included. The data show approximately 40,000 clones, roughly 74% seen once. This CDR3 region has 12 residues. V lost 3 bases and J 11 bases, leaving 13 bases between the germline ends. This sample was taken from a study of persistence of HIV-infected CD4 T cells. Overlapping HIV-1 Gag 15-mer peptides at roughly 1 ug per peptide per mL were used. CD40L-negative CD69-negative CD45RO-high memory CD4+ T cells were sorted as populations depleted of antigen-responding cells.

This chain connects TRBV12-3 or TRBV12-4 to TRBJ1-1, with D hard to call. The source material was CD4+ T cells sorted from PBMCs after roughly 20-hour stimulation, sampled from a patient who received antiretroviral therapy. The receptor was derived from an adult man with HIV who was CMV-seropositive. CDR3 residues: CASSLNSVKAFF. The CDR3 bases are TGTGCCAGCAGTTTGAACAGCGTGAAGGCTTTCTTT.